This entry is about one T cell receptor beta chain. The sample holds a few counts of this clonotype. Its cognate antigen has yet to be identified. Base qualities were left out, and no much larger clone turns up one base away. Library method: PCR. Sequencer: Illumina HiSeq 2500. To normalize quantification of the TCRbeta repertoire, the TCR libraries were built with molecular barcoding that relied on unique molecular identifiers. TCRdb redid the processing of the public reads, applying fastp at Q25 and MiXCR, and retained in-frame beta chains. Rows are combined by CDR3 protein, so each entry shows the most common genes and DNA. The sample table holds roughly 590,000 distinct CDR3 sequences, of which roughly 17% were seen once. Under 1.2% of the sample is held by the ten biggest clonotypes. This sample is part of a study of T-cell reconstitution after alpha-beta-depleted transplantation in children (dated by TCRdb to 2015 to 2016). Looking at the study overall: Using TCR repertoire profiling, the study quantitatively followed how T-cell immune reconstitution unfolded in children after TCRalphabeta/CD19-depleted allogeneic hematopoietic cell transplantation.

V is pruned by 3 bases and J by 4 bases, leaving 10 bases of the junction without a gene match. The CDR3 goes from the cysteine to the phenylalanine over 16 residues. The sequence is cut down to CDR3 DNA, 48 bases in frame from base 1. CDR1 and CDR2 were assigned from the germline V gene as SGDLS and YYNGEE. The sequence came from a human donor who donated a stem cell graft to a child with acute myeloid leukemia. The sequencing used PBMCs from the stem cell graft donor, collected from the stem cell graft. The rearranged segments are TRBV9 and TRBJ1-2; TRBD1 aligns with 9 central bases. The nucleotide sequence reads TGTGCCAGCAGCGGACGGACAGGGGATTCGAGCTATGGCTACACCTTC. Its protein reads: CASSGRTGDSSYGYTF.